One T cell receptor beta chain is described in this entry. In the study's own analysis: Quantification of nucleated cells was approximated via reference gene primer amplification. Data came from immunoSEQ multiplex PCR; TCRdb stores just in-frame clones and leaves some out. D and trimming were read from the DNA, whereas the V and J calls and clone size are those reported in that table. The repertoire holds 70,000 to 75,000 clones, with 90% as singletons. This entry is derived from a study of blood T cell repertoires in COVID-19. Background on the study: Material from acute and convalescent COVID-19 was sourced from the United States, Italy and Spain. T cells, B-cell-depleted T cells, or PBMCs provided the cDNA or gDNA that served as material.

The germline CDR1 and CDR2 sequences are GTSNPN and SVGIG (reference sequence). Germline trimming cut 1 base from V and 4 bases from J; bases unmatched to any gene: 8. This CDR3 contains 15 residues. Sequenced: peripheral blood. The chain employs TRBV30 and TRBJ2-7; 9 nucleotides align to TRBD1. This clonotype was obtained from a young woman with acute or convalescent COVID-19. CDR3 bases: TGTGCCTGGAGTGGGGCCGGGACAGGGATTTACGAGCAGTACTTC. Its protein is CAWSGAGTGIYEQYF.